These T cell receptor beta chains were read from a single sample in a study of cytomegalovirus exposure and HLA in healthy donors. Sequencing used immunoSEQ multiplex PCR; TCRdb keeps in-frame clones, though not all of them. The sample holds roughly 100,000 clones; roughly 60% are singletons and the top ten take around a fifth. Sequences were obtained from PBMCs. All receptors come from a woman aged 45-60 years in good health and CMV-seropositive. The CDR3 runs from the conserved cysteine through the conserved F or W.

>TRBV2
CASRPLILGGDTQYF
>TRBV2
CASSRDTFYNEQFF
>TRBV9
CASSWGLADVGGGELFF
>TRBV10-1
CASSESTGQGGTEAFF
>TRBV10-3
CASTGGRTEAFF
>TRBV4-1
CASSQEVPGGRNTIYF
>TRBV7-9
CASSLATENNQPQHF
>TRBV7-9
CASSFEKRTEAFF
>TRBV5-6
CASSPGGWSTDTQYF
>TRBV5-1
CASSGRTGGLGQYF
>TRBV28
CASRKMGQGPEKLFF
>TRBV21-1
CASSTASLSDRGGKMNTEAFF
>TRBV10-2
CASSDPGSVTEAFF
>TRBV19
CASKEGGRYNEQFF
>TRBV19
CASSRIRQREEKLFF
>TRBV13
CASSLGLAGFEQYF
>TRBV28
CASSLGPRGQDTQYF
>TRBV2
CASLASQGLDEKLFF
>TRBV7-6
CASSLAAGANTGELFF
>TRBV5-1
CASSPGDSNEKLFF
>TRBV7-2
CASSLEQTGAEAFF
>TRBV6-6
CASSSRLAGGYEQYF
>TRBV28
CASSPHSGGADYGYTF
>TRBV6-6
CATRQGLEEKLFF
>TRBV7-9
CASSHHSLAGGQDTQYF
>TRBV7-2
CASGTGPEKLFF
>TRBV7-6
CASSLDVGGTDYTF
>TRBV28
CASSWAGQETQYF
>TRBV4-1
CASSQDYYGFMNTEAFF
>TRBV2
CASSGQAGRAEAFF
>TRBV27
CASSLGQGDEQFF
>TRBV4-2
CASSQEPLQGAGYTF
>TRBV7-9
CSSSPGLNEQYF
>TRBV7-3
CASSQGLADTGELFF
>TRBV4-3
CASSQEWAGGATGELFF
>TRBV28
CASRANRDNRGNTIYF
>TRBV4-3
CASSQGAGGNTIYF
>TRBV9
CASSVDSGTTYNEQFF
>TRBV7-2
CASSKTVNYGYTF
>TRBV5-6
CASSSSGGANTEAFF
>TRBV9
CASSVGWTEASDTQYF
>TRBV6-5
CASRLNTEAFF
>TRBV28
CASSLQGFYGYTF
>TRBV7-9
CASSTEQGASFYEQYF
>TRBV2
CASMFSGGGYTF
>TRBV7-9
CASSPPGVNETQYF
>TRBV6-5
CASSYSGGRRGETQYF
>TRBV21-1
CASSTPEEGAVGLQPQHF
>TRBV28
CASSFLGNSNQPQHF
>TRBV6-5
CASSQGPEQYF
>TRBV15
CATSRGRSNGNTIYF
>TRBV7-9
CASSSWTGGEKLFF